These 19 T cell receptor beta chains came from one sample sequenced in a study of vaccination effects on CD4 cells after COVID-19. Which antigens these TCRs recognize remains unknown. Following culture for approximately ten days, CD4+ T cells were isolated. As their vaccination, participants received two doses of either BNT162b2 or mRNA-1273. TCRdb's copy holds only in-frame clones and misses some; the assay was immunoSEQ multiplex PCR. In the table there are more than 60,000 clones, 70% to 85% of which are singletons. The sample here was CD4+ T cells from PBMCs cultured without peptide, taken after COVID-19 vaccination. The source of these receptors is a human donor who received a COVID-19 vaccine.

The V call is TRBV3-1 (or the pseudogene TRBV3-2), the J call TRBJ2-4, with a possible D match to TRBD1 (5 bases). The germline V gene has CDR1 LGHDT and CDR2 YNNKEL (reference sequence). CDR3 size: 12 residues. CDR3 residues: CASHGAGNIQYF. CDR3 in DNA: TGTGCTTCCCATGGGGCCGGAAACATTCAGTACTTC.

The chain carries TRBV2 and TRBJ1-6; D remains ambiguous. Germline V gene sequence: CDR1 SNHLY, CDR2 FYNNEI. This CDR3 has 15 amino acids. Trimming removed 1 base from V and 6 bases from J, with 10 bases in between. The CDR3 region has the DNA TGTGCCAGCAGTGAAGAGACGGCTAGTAATTCACCCCTCCACTTT. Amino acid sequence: CASSEETASNSPLHF.

CDR3 sequence reads: CASSHPGTDTGELFF. The CDR3 DNA reads as TGTGCCAGCAGCCACCCGGGGACAGACACCGGGGAGCTGTTTTTT. The genes are TRBV4-2 and TRBJ2-2, with 7 bases fitting TRBD1. V dropped 3 bases and J dropped 3; count of bases not matched to a gene: 4. Germline V gene data show CDR1 as LGHNA and CDR2 as YNFKEQ. The CDR3 totals 15 residues.

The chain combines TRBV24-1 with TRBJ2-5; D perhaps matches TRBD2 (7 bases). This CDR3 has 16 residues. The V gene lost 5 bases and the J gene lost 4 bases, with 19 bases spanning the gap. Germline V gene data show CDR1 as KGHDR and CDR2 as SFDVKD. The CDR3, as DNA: TGTGCCACCAGTGGCGGAGTCCTGGGGGGGCCAGAGACCCAGTACTTC. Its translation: CATSGGVLGGPETQYF.

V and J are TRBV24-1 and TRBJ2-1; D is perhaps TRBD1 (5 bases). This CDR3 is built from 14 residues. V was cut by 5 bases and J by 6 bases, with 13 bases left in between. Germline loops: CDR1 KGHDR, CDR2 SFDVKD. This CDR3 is CATSASRVANEQFF. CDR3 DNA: TGTGCCACCAGTGCCTCCAGGGTAGCCAATGAGCAGTTCTTC.

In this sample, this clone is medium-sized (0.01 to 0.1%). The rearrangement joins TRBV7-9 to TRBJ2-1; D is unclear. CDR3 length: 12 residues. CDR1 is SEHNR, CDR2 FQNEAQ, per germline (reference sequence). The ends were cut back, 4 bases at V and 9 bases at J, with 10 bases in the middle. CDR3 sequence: CASSSHSSEQFF. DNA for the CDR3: TGTGCCAGCAGCTCCCATAGCAGTGAGCAGTTCTTC.

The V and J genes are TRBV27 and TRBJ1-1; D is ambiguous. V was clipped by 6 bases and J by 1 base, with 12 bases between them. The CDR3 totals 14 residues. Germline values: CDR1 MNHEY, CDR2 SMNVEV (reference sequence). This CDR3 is CASRPWGANTEAFF. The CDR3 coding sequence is TGTGCCAGCAGGCCTTGGGGTGCGAACACTGAAGCTTTCTTT.

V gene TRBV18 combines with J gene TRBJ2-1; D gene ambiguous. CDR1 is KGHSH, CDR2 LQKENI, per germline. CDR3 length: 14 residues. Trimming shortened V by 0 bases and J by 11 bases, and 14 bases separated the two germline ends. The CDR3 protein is CASSPPIPIGQQFF. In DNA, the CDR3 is TGTGCCAGCTCACCACCTATACCAATTGGACAGCAGTTCTTC. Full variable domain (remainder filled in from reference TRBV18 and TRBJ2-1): NAGVMQNPRHLVRRRGQEARLRCSPMKGHSHVYWYRQLPEEGLKFMVYLQKENIIDESGMPKERFSAEFPKEGPSILRIQQVVRGDSAAYFCASSPPIPIGQQFFGPGTRLTVL.

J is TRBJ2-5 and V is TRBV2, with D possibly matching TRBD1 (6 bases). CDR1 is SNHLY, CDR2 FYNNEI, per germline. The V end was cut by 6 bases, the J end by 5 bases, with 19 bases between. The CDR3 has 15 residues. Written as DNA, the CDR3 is TGTGCCAGCAGATCGGACAGTTTTCGAATGGAGACCCAGTACTTC. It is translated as CASRSDSFRMETQYF.

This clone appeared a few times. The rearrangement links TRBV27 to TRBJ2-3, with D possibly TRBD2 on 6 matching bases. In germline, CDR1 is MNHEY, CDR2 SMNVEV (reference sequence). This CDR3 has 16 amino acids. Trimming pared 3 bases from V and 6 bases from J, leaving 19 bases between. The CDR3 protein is CASSFTGTSVEDTQYF. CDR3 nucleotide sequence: TGTGCCAGCAGTTTCACCGGGACTTCGGTGGAGGATACGCAGTATTTT.

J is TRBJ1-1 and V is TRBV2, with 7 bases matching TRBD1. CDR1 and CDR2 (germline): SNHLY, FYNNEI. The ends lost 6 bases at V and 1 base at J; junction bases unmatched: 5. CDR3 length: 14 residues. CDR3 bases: TGTGCCAGCAGAGGGACAGAGACGAACACTGAAGCTTTCTTT. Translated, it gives CASRGTETNTEAFF.

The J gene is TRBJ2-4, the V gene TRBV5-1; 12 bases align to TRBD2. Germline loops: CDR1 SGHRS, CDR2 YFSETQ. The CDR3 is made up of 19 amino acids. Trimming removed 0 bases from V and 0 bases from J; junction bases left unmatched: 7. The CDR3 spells CASSLATSGGPLAKNIQYF. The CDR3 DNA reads TGCGCCAGCAGCTTGGCGACTAGCGGGGGTCCACTAGCCAAAAACATTCAGTACTTC.

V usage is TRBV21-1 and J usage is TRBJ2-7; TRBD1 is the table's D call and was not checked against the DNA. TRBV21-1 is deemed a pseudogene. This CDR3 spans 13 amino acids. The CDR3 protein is CASTDRSSYEQYV. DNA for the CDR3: TGTGCCAGCACTGACAGGTCCTCCTACGAGCAGTACGTC.

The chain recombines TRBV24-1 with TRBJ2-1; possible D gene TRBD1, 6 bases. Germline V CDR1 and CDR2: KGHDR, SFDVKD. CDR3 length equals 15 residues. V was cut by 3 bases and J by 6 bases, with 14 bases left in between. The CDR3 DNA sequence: TGTGCCACCAGTGATGCCGCCAGGGGAAGCAATGAGCAGTTCTTC. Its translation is CATSDAARGSNEQFF.

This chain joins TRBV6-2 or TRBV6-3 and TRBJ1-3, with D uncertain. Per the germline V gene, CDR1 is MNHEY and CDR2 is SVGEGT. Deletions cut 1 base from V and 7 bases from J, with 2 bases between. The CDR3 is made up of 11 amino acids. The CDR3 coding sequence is TGTGCCAGCAGTTACTTGAACACCATATATTTT. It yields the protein CASSYLNTIYF.

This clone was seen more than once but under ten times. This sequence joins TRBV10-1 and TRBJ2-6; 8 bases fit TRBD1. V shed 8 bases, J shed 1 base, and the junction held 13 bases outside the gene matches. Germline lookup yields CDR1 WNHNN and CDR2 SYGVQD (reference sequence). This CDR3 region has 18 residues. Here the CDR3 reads CASLESGQVSSGANVLTF. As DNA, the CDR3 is TGCGCCAGCCTTGAATCGGGACAGGTGAGTTCTGGGGCCAACGTCCTGACTTTC.

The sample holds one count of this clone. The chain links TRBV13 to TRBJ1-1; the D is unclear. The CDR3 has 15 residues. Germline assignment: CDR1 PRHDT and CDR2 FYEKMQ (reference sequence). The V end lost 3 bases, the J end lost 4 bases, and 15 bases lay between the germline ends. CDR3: CASSFNGEAFTEAFF. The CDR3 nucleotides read TGTGCCAGCAGCTTTAACGGAGAGGCGTTCACTGAAGCTTTCTTT.

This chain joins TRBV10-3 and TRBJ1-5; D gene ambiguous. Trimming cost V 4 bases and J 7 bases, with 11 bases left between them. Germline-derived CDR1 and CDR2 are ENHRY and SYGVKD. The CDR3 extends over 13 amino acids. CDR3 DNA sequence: TGTGCCATCAGTGGTTCACCAGACCAGCCCCAGCATTTT. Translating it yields CAISGSPDQPQHF.

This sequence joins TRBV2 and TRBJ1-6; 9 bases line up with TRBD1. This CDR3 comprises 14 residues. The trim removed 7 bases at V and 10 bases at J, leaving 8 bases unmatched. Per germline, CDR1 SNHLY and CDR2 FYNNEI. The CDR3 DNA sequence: TGTGCCAGCAACTGGGACAGGGTTGGATCACCCCTCCACTTT. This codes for CASNWDRVGSPLHF.